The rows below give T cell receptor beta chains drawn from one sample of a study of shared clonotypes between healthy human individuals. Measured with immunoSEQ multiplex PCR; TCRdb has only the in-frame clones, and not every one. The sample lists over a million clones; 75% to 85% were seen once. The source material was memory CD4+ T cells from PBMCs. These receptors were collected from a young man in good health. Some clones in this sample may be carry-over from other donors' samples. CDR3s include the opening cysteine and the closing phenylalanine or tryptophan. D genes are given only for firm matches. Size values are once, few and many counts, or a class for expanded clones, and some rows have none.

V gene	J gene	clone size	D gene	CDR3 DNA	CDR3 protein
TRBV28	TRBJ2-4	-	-	TGTGCCAGCAGTCCACAGATAGCCAAAAACATTCAGTACTTC	CASSPQIAKNIQYF
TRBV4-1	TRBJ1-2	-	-	TGCGCCAGCAGCCAGGGGCCCGGGGCGACCCGAAACTATGGCTACACCTTC	CASSQGPGATRNYGYTF
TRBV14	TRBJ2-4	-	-	TGTGCCAGCAGCCAATCGGGTAACATTCAGTACTTC	CASSQSGNIQYF
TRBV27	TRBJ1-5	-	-	TGTGCCAGCAGTTGGGGGATCAGACAGCCCCAGCATTTT	CASSWGIRQPQHF
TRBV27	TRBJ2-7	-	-	TGTGCCAGCAGCCCCAGACCCGGAGGCGAGCAGTACTTC	CASSPRPGGEQYF
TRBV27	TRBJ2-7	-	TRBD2	TGTGCCAGCACCCCCTCTAGCGGGAGGGGCGAGCAGTACTTC	CASTPSSGRGEQYF
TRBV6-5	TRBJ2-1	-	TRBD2	TGTGCCAGCAGTCTAAGACTAGCGGGAGACTATGAGCAGTTCTTC	CASSLRLAGDYEQFF
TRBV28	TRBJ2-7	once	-	TGTGCCAGCAGTTTCATCTTAAGTCCTTGGCCCACTAGCACACCTTCCTACGAGCAGTACTTC	CASSFILSPWPTSTPSYEQYF
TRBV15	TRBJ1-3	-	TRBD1	TGTGCCACCAGCAGTGACCAGACAGGGAACACCATATATTTT	CATSSDQTGNTIYF
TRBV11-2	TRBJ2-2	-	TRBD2	TGTGCCAGCAGCTTATTTCCGAGACTAGCGGGAATCACCGGGGAGCTGTTTTTT	CASSLFPRLAGITGELFF
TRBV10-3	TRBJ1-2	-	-	TGTGCCATCAGTGAGTCAGGGCAGGGCTATGGCTACACCTTC	CAISESGQGYGYTF
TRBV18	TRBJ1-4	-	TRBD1	TGTGCCAGCTCAGCGACAGGGGGGGATGAAAAACTGTTTTTT	CASSATGGDEKLFF
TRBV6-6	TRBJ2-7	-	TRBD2	TGTGCCAGCAGTACCCCGAGAGCGGGACGGTCCTACGAGCAGTACTTC	CASSTPRAGRSYEQYF
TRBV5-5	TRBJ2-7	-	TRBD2	TGTGCCAGCAGCTTGGTTACAGCGGGGTCCTCCTACGAGCAGTACTTC	CASSLVTAGSSYEQYF
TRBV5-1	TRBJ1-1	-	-	TGCGCCAGCAGCTTCACGGCGGGGGGAACGACTGAAGCTTTCTTT	CASSFTAGGTTEAFF
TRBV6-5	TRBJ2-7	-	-	TGTGCCAGCAGTTACTCACTGGGGGCAGGTGAGCAGTACTTC	CASSYSLGAGEQYF
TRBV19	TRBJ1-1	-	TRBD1	TGTGCCAGTAGTCTTCAGGGGGGCACTGAAGCTTTCTTT	CASSLQGGTEAFF